The 30 T cell receptor beta chains reported below all come from one sample, sequenced in a study of blood T cell repertoires in COVID-19. This table comes from immunoSEQ multiplex PCR, and its TCRdb copy is limited to in-frame clones, with some not included. This sample carries about 150,000 clones, 84% of them seen once, and the ten largest clones take about 7.3%. Sequenced: PBMCs or T cells enriched from blood (not recorded which). These receptors came from a man aged 50 to 60 who had recovered from COVID-19.

V gene TRBV30 combines with J gene TRBJ2-5; D is possibly TRBD2 (5 bases). V was pared by 1 base and J by 5 bases, with 17 bases between. This CDR3 is 15 amino acids long. Per germline, CDR1 GTSNPN and CDR2 SVGIG (reference sequence). CDR3 sequence reads: CAWSDLTGNLETQYF. The CDR3 DNA sequence: TGTGCCTGGAGTGACCTGACCGGGAACCTTGAGACCCAGTACTTC.

The genes are TRBV10-3 and TRBJ1-2; 8 bases map to TRBD1. The CDR3 extends over 12 amino acids. The germline V gene encodes CDR1 ENHRY and CDR2 SYGVKD. Trimming took 6 bases from V and 10 from J; bases not matched to a gene: 7. Here the CDR3 reads CAIRRTGGNYTF. The CDR3 region has the DNA TGTGCCATCAGGAGAACAGGGGGAAACTACACCTTC.

Remarks on this clone: The junction does not match germline at one end; this may be a read error. The chain uses TRBV7-7 and TRBJ2-3; a weak D match, TRBD2 (5 bases). CDR3 size: 15 residues. CDR1 and CDR2 (germline): SSHAT, FNYEAQ (reference sequence). The CDR3 nucleotides are TGTGCTAGCAGCTTAGGGAGCGGAAGCACAGATACGCAGTATTTT. It codes for CASSLGSGSTDTQYF.

The chain joins TRBV12-5 to TRBJ2-4; 9 nucleotides agree with TRBD2. Germline CDR1 and CDR2: LGHNT and FRNRAP. The ends lost 2 bases at V and 6 bases at J; junction bases unmatched: 2. This CDR3 contains 14 residues. CDR3 nucleotides: TGTGCTAGTGGTTTGAGTAGCGGGGGAAACATTCAGTACTTC. It encodes CASGLSSGGNIQYF.

The chain has TRBV11-1 and TRBJ2-2; no clear D. Germline loops: CDR1 SGHAT, CDR2 FQDESV (reference sequence). The CDR3 is made up of 14 amino acids. Trimming left V 3 bases short and J 1 base short, with 6 bases between. CDR3 DNA: TGTGCCAGCAGCTTCGTTCGGAACACCGGGGAGCTGTTTTTT. Amino acid sequence: CASSFVRNTGELFF.

The rearrangement uses TRBV4-1 and TRBJ2-5, with 8 bases identical to TRBD2. In germline, CDR1 is MGHRA, CDR2 YSYEKL. The CDR3 totals 15 residues. J gave up 3 bases and V 6 bases, and 9 bases lay outside the gene matches. The CDR3 here is CASRNLGGGKETQYF. DNA for the CDR3: TGCGCCAGCAGAAATCTAGGCGGGGGGAAAGAGACCCAGTACTTC.

The chain joins TRBV30 to TRBJ1-6; possibly TRBD1 for D (5 bases). V lost 0 bases, J lost 4 bases, and 13 bases lay in between. The germline V gene encodes CDR1 GTSNPN and CDR2 SVGIG (reference sequence). CDR3 size: 16 residues. The CDR3 region is CAWSVWGAPYNSPLHF. CDR3 DNA: TGTGCCTGGAGTGTATGGGGCGCTCCGTATAATTCACCCCTCCACTTT.

J is TRBJ2-7 and V is TRBV9; 10 bases are a match to TRBD1. J lost 1 base, V lost 3 bases, and 4 bases had no gene match. Germline CDR1 SGDLS, CDR2 YYNGEE. This CDR3 region has 15 residues. In DNA form, the CDR3 reads TGTGCCAGCAGCGCCGACAGGGGGCTGTCCTACGAGCAGTACTTC. This sequence encodes CASSADRGLSYEQYF. Variable domain in full (rest from reference TRBV9 and TRBJ2-7): DSGVTQTPKHLITATGQRVTLRCSPRSGDLSVYWYQQSLDQGLQFLIQYYNGEERAKGNILERFSAQQFPDLHSELNLSSLELGDSALYFCASSADRGLSYEQYFGPGTRLTVT.

The chain recombines TRBV5-1 with TRBJ1-6; D not resolved. Germline V gene lookup returns CDR1 SGHRS and CDR2 YFSETQ. V dropped 1 base and J dropped 7 bases, with 9 bases sitting between them. This CDR3 has 14 amino acids. The CDR3 sequence: CASSLSGNNSPLHF. CDR3 sequence (DNA): TGCGCCAGCAGCTTGTCCGGGAACAATTCACCCCTCCACTTT.

The chain joins TRBV5-4 to TRBJ2-5, with D tentatively TRBD1 (5 bases). This CDR3 is 13 amino acids long. The germline gives CDR1 SGHNT, CDR2 YYREEE (reference sequence). V lost 0 bases, J lost 5 bases, and 8 bases lay in between. CDR3 bases: TGTGCCAGCAGCTTGGGGGGCGGCGAGACCCAGTACTTC. Protein: CASSLGGGETQYF.

V gene TRBV5-1 combines with J gene TRBJ2-2; 9 bases align to TRBD1. The CDR3 has 16 residues. Germline values: CDR1 SGHRS, CDR2 YFSETQ. V gave up 2 bases and J gave up 4 bases; unmatched junction bases: 6. CDR3 in DNA: TGCGCCAGCAGCTTAATACAGGGGGCGATCACCGGGGAGCTGTTTTTT. Translated: CASSLIQGAITGELFF.

The chain links TRBV6-5 to TRBJ1-2, with 9 positions matching TRBD1. V lost 2 bases to trimming and J lost 4 bases; unmatched junction nucleotides: 5. Germline loops: CDR1 MNHEY, CDR2 SVGAGI. CDR3 length: 15 amino acids. The CDR3 DNA follows: TGTGCCAGCAGTTACAACCGGGACAGGGTCTATGGCTACACCTTC. Amino acids: CASSYNRDRVYGYTF.

J is TRBJ2-7 and V is TRBV10-3; a possible D gene is TRBD1 (6 bases). The CDR3 has 12 amino acids. Germline loops: CDR1 ENHRY, CDR2 SYGVKD. V gave up 8 bases and J gave up 3 bases, with 11 bases separating them. The CDR3 region is CAIETGNYEQYF. The CDR3 region has the DNA TGTGCCATCGAAACAGGGAACTACGAGCAGTACTTC.

This clone was seen just once. The rearrangement links TRBV6-5 to TRBJ1-4; possible D gene TRBD1, 6 bases. The CDR3 contains 15 residues. V was pared by 5 bases and J by 10 bases, with 20 bases between. Germline CDR1 reads MNHEY; CDR2 reads SVGAGI. The CDR3 region is CASSTNTGSGGKLFF. The CDR3 coding sequence is TGTGCCAGCAGTACCAACACAGGGTCGGGGGGAAAACTGTTTTTT.

The gene calls are TRBV2 and TRBJ1-1, with 9 nucleotides matching TRBD1. The J segment lost 2 bases and the V segment lost 7 bases, leaving 5 bases of the junction unmatched. Germline V lookup: CDR1 SNHLY, CDR2 FYNNEI. The CDR3 runs to 14 residues. Here the CDR3 reads CASTRTGANTEAFF. CDR3 DNA: TGTGCCAGCACCCGGACAGGGGCCAACACTGAAGCTTTCTTT.

The V and J genes are TRBV7-9 and TRBJ2-1, with TRBD2 identical over 10 bases. Germline CDR1 and CDR2: SEHNR and FQNEAQ (reference sequence). J gave up 1 base and V 1 base, and 4 bases lay outside the gene matches. This CDR3 is 17 amino acids long. CDR3 region: CASSLVAGGGSYNEQFF. In DNA, the CDR3 is TGTGCCAGCAGCTTAGTAGCGGGGGGCGGGTCCTACAATGAGCAGTTCTTC.

V and J are TRBV5-6 and TRBJ2-7, with D tentatively TRBD1 (6 bases). Trimming pared 3 bases from V and 0 bases from J, leaving 10 bases between. The CDR3 is made up of 14 amino acids. Germline-derived CDR1 and CDR2 are SGHDT and YYEEEE. CDR3 protein: CASSSGQSSYEQYF. CDR3 bases: TGTGCCAGCAGCTCAGGACAGAGCTCCTACGAGCAGTACTTC.

The chain carries TRBV6-5 and TRBJ2-7; 9 bases map to TRBD1. CDR3 size: 16 residues. Germline assignment: CDR1 MNHEY and CDR2 SVGAGI. J was trimmed by 2 bases and V by 2 bases; bases with no gene match: 7. CDR3 DNA sequence: TGTGCCAGCAGTTACATCGGGACAGGGATACCCTACGAGCAGTACTTC. This gives the protein CASSYIGTGIPYEQYF.

V and J are TRBV19 and TRBJ2-1; D might be TRBD2 (6 bases). Germline V gene data show CDR1 as LNHDA and CDR2 as SQIVND (reference sequence). The CDR3 totals 16 residues. Trimming took 5 bases from V and 0 from J, leaving 14 bases between them. Written as DNA, the CDR3 is TGTGCCAGTAGTTCTCAGCGGGCGAGCTCCTACAATGAGCAGTTCTTC. It encodes CASSSQRASSYNEQFF.

This sequence joins TRBV7-9 and TRBJ2-1, with D possibly matching TRBD1 (5 bases). The CDR3 has 17 amino acids. V shed 1 base and J shed 4 bases, with 17 bases lying between them. Germline V lookup: CDR1 SEHNR, CDR2 FQNEAQ (reference sequence). CDR3 in amino acids: CASSLGTFETAYNEQFF. The CDR3, as DNA: TGTGCCAGCAGCTTAGGGACCTTTGAGACAGCATACAATGAGCAGTTCTTC.

The rearrangement uses TRBV3-1 (or the pseudogene TRBV3-2) and TRBJ1-3; 10 bases are shared with TRBD1. The length of the CDR3 is 14 residues. The trim removed 6 bases at V and 7 bases at J, leaving 6 bases unmatched. The germline gives CDR1 LGHDT, CDR2 YNNKEL (reference sequence). The CDR3 here is CASSDRGRGNTIYF. DNA for the CDR3: TGTGCCAGCAGTGACAGGGGGCGGGGGAACACCATATATTTT.

This CDR3 reads CASSPGRGAYYGYTF. CDR3 sequence (DNA): TGTGCCAGCAGCCCGGGGAGGGGGGCTTACTATGGCTACACCTTC. The rearrangement links TRBV6-6 to TRBJ1-2; weak D call: TRBD1 (6 bases). The CDR3 is 15 amino acids. The V gene lost 6 bases and the J gene lost 3 bases, with 17 bases spanning the gap. Per the germline V gene, CDR1 is MNHNY and CDR2 is SVGAGI (reference sequence).

This chain joins TRBV2 and TRBJ1-3; 11 positions match TRBD1. This CDR3 spans 17 amino acids. The germline V gene has CDR1 SNHLY and CDR2 FYNNEI. Trimming removed 3 bases from V and 3 bases from J; junction bases left unmatched: 7. The CDR3 here is CASSESGQGAYGNTIYF. DNA of the CDR3: TGTGCCAGCAGTGAGTCCGGACAGGGGGCTTATGGAAACACCATATATTTT.

The rearrangement uses TRBV3-1 (or the pseudogene TRBV3-2) and TRBJ1-4, with D tentatively TRBD1 (5 bases). Trimming stripped 3 bases from V and 8 bases from J, with 10 bases between. From germline, CDR1 is LGHDT and CDR2 YNNKEL (reference sequence). This CDR3 has 13 amino acids. The CDR3 protein is CASSHVGAEKLFF. DNA of the CDR3: TGTGCCAGCAGCCATGTAGGGGCAGAAAAACTGTTTTTT.

This CDR3 is CSAGTFSEAFF. DNA of the CDR3: TGCAGTGCTGGGACATTTTCTGAAGCTTTCTTT. This chain links TRBV20-1 with TRBJ1-1; tentative D call: TRBD1 (6 bases). Germline V gives CDR1 DFQATT, CDR2 SNEGSKA (reference sequence). The CDR3 contains 11 residues. The V end was cut by 5 bases, the J end by 6 bases, with 10 bases between.

This rearrangement joins TRBV30 to TRBJ1-5, with a tentative D call TRBD1 (5 bases). Germline CDR1 and CDR2: GTSNPN and SVGIG (reference sequence). The length of the CDR3 is 15 residues. V dropped 2 bases and J dropped 0 bases, with 11 bases sitting between them. CDR3 DNA sequence: TGTGCCTGGAGTCTTGGGGGGACTAGCAATCAGCCCCAGCATTTT. Residues: CAWSLGGTSNQPQHF.

V and J are TRBV7-2 and TRBJ2-3; TRBD1 matches at 8 bases. This CDR3 has 15 amino acids. Germline V gene lookup returns CDR1 SGHTA and CDR2 FQGNSA. Unmatched junction bases numbered 3, after V lost 4 bases and J lost 0 bases. In nucleotides, the CDR3 is TGTGCCAGCAGCTCCCGACAGGGGAGCACAGATACGCAGTATTTT. Translated, it gives CASSSRQGSTDTQYF.

This chain connects TRBV4-1 to TRBJ1-2, with no clear D. This CDR3 has 15 amino acids. V dropped 1 base and J dropped 7 bases, with 16 bases sitting between them. Germline CDR1 is MGHRA and CDR2 is YSYEKL. CDR3 amino acids: CASSQVREQMSGYTF. CDR3 bases: TGCGCCAGCAGCCAAGTTCGAGAACAGATGAGTGGCTACACCTTC.

The CDR3 nucleotides are TGTGCCAGCAGTTTTAGGCGGGGGGGTCTAACAGATACGCAGTATTTT. This encodes CASSFRRGGLTDTQYF. The V and J genes are TRBV27 and TRBJ2-3; the match to TRBD2 covers 9 bases. The CDR3 consists of 16 residues. V lost 3 bases, J lost 3 bases, and 7 bases stayed unmatched. Germline loops: CDR1 MNHEY, CDR2 SMNVEV (reference sequence).

This chain uses TRBV9 with TRBJ1-2; D is unresolved. Germline V lookup: CDR1 SGDLS, CDR2 YYNGEE. Trimming took off 0 bases at V and 4 bases at J, with 13 bases between the two ends. The CDR3 is 15 residues long. The CDR3 protein is CASSVGEGRSYGYTF. DNA for the CDR3: TGTGCCAGCAGCGTAGGCGAGGGCAGGAGCTATGGCTACACCTTC.